This TCR beta chain was obtained from a study of shared clonotypes between healthy human individuals. The germline V gene has CDR1 LNHDA and CDR2 SQIVND (reference sequence). The CDR3 sequence is 14 residues long. Trimming cost V 0 bases and J 7 bases, with 10 bases left between them. Turning to this clone: Its target is unknown.

Study conclusions and caveats: The rarefaction results pointed to incomplete sorted-subset sequencing despite large depth. The sharing of 4.5% to 5.5% of naive CD4 clonotypes was seen across several donors.

Subsets obtained from CD4+ cells comprised CD45RA+ naive and CD45RA-negative memory cells. Clones were read by immunoSEQ multiplex PCR, and TCRdb kept only the in-frame ones, dropping some. This table has nearly 1 million clones, around 80% appearing once. The material sequenced was memory CD4+ T cells sorted from blood. The subset was: CD45RA-negative fraction. The receptor comes from a man aged 18 to 29 in good health. This sequence joins TRBV19 and TRBJ2-4; the D call may be TRBD1 or TRBD2 (6 bases each). The CDR3 spells CASSIDWGANIQYF. CDR3 bases: TGTGCCAGTAGTATAGACTGGGGGGCCAACATTCAGTACTTC.